A selection of T cell receptor beta chains follows, all from one sample in a study of shared clonotypes between healthy human individuals. Method: immunoSEQ multiplex PCR; TCRdb's copy keeps in-frame clones and lacks some. Here the sample spans around 2.5 million clones, over 85% being singletons. The sample taken for sequencing was naive CD4+ T cells from PBMCs. The receptors were gathered from a man younger than 35 in good health. Some clones in this sample may be carry-over from other donors' samples. The CDR3 runs from the conserved cysteine through the conserved F or W. A D gene is named only where the DNA matches it firmly. The size field is filled for only some rows; it gives once, few, many or a size class.

D gene	clone size	J gene	V gene	CDR3 protein	CDR3 DNA
-	-	TRBJ2-7	TRBV28	CASREGVEIRGSYEQYF	TGTGCCAGCAGGGAGGGGGTAGAAATCAGGGGCTCCTACGAGCAGTACTTC
-	-	TRBJ2-3	TRBV5-6	CASSLRSWATDTQYF	TGTGCCAGCAGCCTCCGTTCCTGGGCCACAGATACGCAGTATTTT
-	-	TRBJ1-2	TRBV7-9	CASSLEPGAGGYTF	TGTGCCAGCAGCTTAGAGCCGGGGGCGGGTGGCTACACCTTC
-	-	TRBJ1-1	TRBV28	CASRPRFRPTAEAFF	TGTGCCAGCAGACCGAGGTTCCGGCCTACCGCTGAAGCTTTCTTT
-	-	TRBJ1-1	TRBV6-5	CASSYATGRTEAFF	TGTGCCAGCAGTTATGCCACAGGGAGGACTGAAGCTTTCTTT
-	-	TRBJ2-7	TRBV2	CASSVSGGSYEQYF	TGTGCCAGCAGTGTGTCAGGGGGGTCCTACGAGCAGTACTTC
TRBD2	-	TRBJ2-5	TRBV28	CASTPGGKETQYF	TGTGCCAGCACGCCGGGAGGGAAAGAGACCCAGTACTTC
TRBD2	-	TRBJ2-7	TRBV28	CASGLAGRGSYEQYF	TGTGCCAGCGGACTAGCGGGGAGAGGGAGCTACGAGCAGTACTTC
-	-	TRBJ2-7	TRBV5-4	CASSNTYEQYF	TGTGCCAGCAGCAACACCTACGAGCAGTACTTC
-	-	TRBJ1-1	TRBV19	CASRRDRERGITFF	TGTGCCAGTCGTCGCGACCGGGAGAGGGGTATAACTTTCTTT
-	once	TRBJ2-5	TRBV5-3	CAIPADPGPARETQYF	TGTGCCATCCCCGCGGATCCAGGACCTGCAAGGGAGACCCAGTACTTC
-	-	TRBJ2-2	TRBV11-2	CASSLGSATNTGELFF	TGTGCCAGCAGCTTAGGAAGTGCCACGAACACCGGGGAGCTGTTTTTT
-	-	TRBJ1-1	TRBV15	CATSRAVFTEAFF	TGTGCCACCAGCAGAGCGGTGTTCACTGAAGCTTTCTTT
TRBD1	-	TRBJ2-7	TRBV9	CASSPFGQGATYEQYF	TGTGCCAGCAGCCCCTTTGGGCAGGGGGCAACCTACGAGCAGTACTTC
-	once	TRBJ2-7	TRBV7-9	CASSLRWESQGLEQYF	TGTGCCAGCAGCTTAAGATGGGAGTCCCAGGGCCTCGAGCAGTACTTC
-	once	TRBJ2-5	TRBV11-3	CASSLGKGGSETQYF	TGTGCCAGCAGCTTAGGGAAGGGCGGGTCGGAGACCCAGTACTTC
-	once	TRBJ1-6	TRBV30	CASGGSGSYNSPLHF	TGTGCCAGCGGGGGCTCGGGCTCCTATAATTCACCCCTCCACTTT
TRBD1	-	TRBJ2-2	TRBV28	CATTAGGWTGELFF	TGTGCCACCACTGCAGGGGGTTGGACCGGGGAGCTGTTTTTT
-	-	TRBJ1-3	TRBV5-1	CASSLGGISGNTIYF	TGCGCCAGCAGCTTGGGTGGTATCTCTGGAAACACCATATATTTT
TRBD1	-	TRBJ2-7	TRBV7-3	CASSLFPGQGLEQYF	TGTGCCAGCAGCTTATTCCCGGGACAGGGCCTCGAGCAGTACTTC
TRBD2	-	TRBJ2-7	TRBV2	CASSDRTSGRYEQYF	TGTGCCAGCAGTGACCGTACTAGCGGGAGATACGAGCAGTACTTC
TRBD1	once	TRBJ2-1	TRBV19	CASSKGTDTYNEQFF	TGTGCCAGTAGTAAAGGGACAGACACCTACAATGAGCAGTTCTTC
-	-	TRBJ1-3	TRBV28	CASSVGGTGNTIYF	TGTGCCAGCAGTGTAGGGGGGACTGGAAACACCATATATTTT
TRBD2	-	TRBJ2-7	TRBV5-1	CASSLDPGLAGVYEQYF	TGCGCCAGCAGCTTGGATCCGGGACTAGCGGGAGTATACGAGCAGTACTTC
-	-	TRBJ1-2	TRBV27	CASSLGTESYGYTF	TGTGCCAGCAGTTTAGGGACCGAGAGCTATGGCTACACCTTC
TRBD2	-	TRBJ2-1	TRBV15	CATSRDLTSDNEQFF	TGTGCCACCAGCAGAGATCTCACTAGCGATAATGAGCAGTTCTTC
-	-	TRBJ1-5	TRBV6-1	CASSRGGNQPQHF	TGTGCCAGCAGCAGGGGTGGCAATCAGCCCCAGCATTTT
-	-	TRBJ1-2	TRBV7-9	CASSLGVRPGYTF	TGTGCCAGCAGCTTAGGAGTCAGGCCTGGCTACACCTTC
-	-	TRBJ1-4	TRBV28	CASSFPAATNEKLFF	TGTGCCAGCAGTTTTCCTGCTGCAACTAATGAAAAACTGTTTTTT
-	-	TRBJ2-2	TRBV7-3	CASSSNGAQSLGTGELFF	TGTGCCAGCAGTTCTAACGGGGCCCAGTCCCTAGGGACCGGGGAGCTGTTTTTT
-	-	TRBJ2-5	TRBV29-1	CSVEDNSQETQYF	TGCAGCGTTGAAGATAACAGCCAAGAGACCCAGTACTTC
-	-	TRBJ1-2	TRBV30	CAWTQLDGYGYTF	TGTGCCTGGACACAGTTGGATGGCTATGGCTACACCTTC
-	-	TRBJ2-1	TRBV7-2	CASSLWGIDEQFF	TGTGCCAGCAGCCTGTGGGGAATCGATGAGCAGTTCTTC
TRBD1	-	TRBJ1-6	TRBV10-2	CASSPGGTRNSPLHF	TGCGCCAGCAGTCCAGGGGGAACGCGTAATTCACCCCTCCACTTT
-	-	TRBJ2-6	TRBV5-1	CASSSEPGYSGANVLTF	TGCGCCAGCAGCTCCGAGCCGGGATACTCTGGGGCCAACGTCCTGACTTTC
-	-	TRBJ2-3	TRBV5-1	CASSFKRETDTQYF	TGCGCCAGCAGCTTCAAACGGGAAACAGATACGCAGTATTTT
-	-	TRBJ2-7	TRBV7-6	CASSLGLRGRGTYEQYF	TGTGCCAGCAGCTTAGGTTTGAGGGGACGTGGCACCTACGAGCAGTACTTC
-	-	TRBJ2-1	TRBV5-1	CASSTGASYNEQFF	TGCGCCAGCAGCACGGGAGCCTCCTACAATGAGCAGTTCTTC
TRBD1	few	TRBJ1-2	TRBV7-9	CASSSGQGSYGYTF	TGTGCCAGCAGCTCAGGACAGGGAAGCTATGGCTACACCTTC
TRBD2	-	TRBJ2-7	TRBV9	CASSVGVGAGGSYEQYF	TGTGCCAGCAGCGTAGGGGTTGGGGCGGGAGGCTCCTACGAGCAGTACTTC
TRBD1	-	TRBJ1-4	TRBV5-1	CASSKRTGAATNEKLFF	TGCGCCAGCAGCAAACGGACAGGAGCCGCAACTAATGAAAAACTGTTTTTT
TRBD1	-	TRBJ1-5	TRBV6-6	CASSYLPGQGNQPQHF	TGTGCCAGCAGTTACTTGCCGGGACAGGGCAATCAGCCCCAGCATTTT